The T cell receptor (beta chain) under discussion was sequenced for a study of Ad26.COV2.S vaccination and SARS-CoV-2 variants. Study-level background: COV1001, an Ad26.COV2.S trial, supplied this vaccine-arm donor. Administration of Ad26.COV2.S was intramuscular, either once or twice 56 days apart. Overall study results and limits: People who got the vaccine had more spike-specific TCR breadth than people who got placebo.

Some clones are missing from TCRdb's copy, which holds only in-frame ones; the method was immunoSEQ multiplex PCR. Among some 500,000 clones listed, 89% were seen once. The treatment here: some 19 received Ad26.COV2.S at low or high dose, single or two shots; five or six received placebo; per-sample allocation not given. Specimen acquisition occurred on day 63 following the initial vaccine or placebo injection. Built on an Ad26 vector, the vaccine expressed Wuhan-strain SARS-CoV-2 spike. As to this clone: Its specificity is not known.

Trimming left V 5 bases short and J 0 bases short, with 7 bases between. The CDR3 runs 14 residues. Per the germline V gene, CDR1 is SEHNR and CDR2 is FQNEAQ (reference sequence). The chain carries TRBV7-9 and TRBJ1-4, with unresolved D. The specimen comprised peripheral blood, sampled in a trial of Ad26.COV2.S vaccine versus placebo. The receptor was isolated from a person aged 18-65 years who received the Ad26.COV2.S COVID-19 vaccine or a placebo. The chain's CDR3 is CASSLRTTNEKLFF. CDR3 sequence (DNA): TGTGCCAGCAGCCTTAGAACAACTAATGAAAAACTGTTTTTT.